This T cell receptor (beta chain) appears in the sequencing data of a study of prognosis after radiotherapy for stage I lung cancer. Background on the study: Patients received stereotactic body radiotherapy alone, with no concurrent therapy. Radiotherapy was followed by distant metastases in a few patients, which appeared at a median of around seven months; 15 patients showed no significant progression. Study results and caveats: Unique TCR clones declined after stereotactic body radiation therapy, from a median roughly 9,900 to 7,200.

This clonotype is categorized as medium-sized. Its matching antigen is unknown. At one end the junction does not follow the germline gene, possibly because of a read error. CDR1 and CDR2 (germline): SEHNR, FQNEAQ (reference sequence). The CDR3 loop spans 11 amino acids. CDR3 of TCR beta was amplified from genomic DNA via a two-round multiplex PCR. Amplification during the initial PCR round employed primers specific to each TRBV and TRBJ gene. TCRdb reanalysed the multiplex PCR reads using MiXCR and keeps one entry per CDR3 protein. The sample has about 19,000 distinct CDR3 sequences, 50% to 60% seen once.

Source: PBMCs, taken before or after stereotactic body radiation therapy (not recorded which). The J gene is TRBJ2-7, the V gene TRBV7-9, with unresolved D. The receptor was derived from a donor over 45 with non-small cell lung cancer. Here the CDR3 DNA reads TGTGCCAGCAGCTTAGCAGGGCCGATCCTCTTC. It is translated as CASSLAGPILF.